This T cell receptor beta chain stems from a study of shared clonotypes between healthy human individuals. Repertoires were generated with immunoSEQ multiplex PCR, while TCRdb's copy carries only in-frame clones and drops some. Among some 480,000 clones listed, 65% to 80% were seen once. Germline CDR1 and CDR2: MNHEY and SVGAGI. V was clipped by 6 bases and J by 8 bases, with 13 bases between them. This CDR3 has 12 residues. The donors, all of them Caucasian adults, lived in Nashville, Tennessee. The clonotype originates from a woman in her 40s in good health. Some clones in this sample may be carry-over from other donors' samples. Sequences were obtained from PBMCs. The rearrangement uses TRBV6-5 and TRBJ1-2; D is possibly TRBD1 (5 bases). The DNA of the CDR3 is TGTGCCAGCAGCCATACCCGGGGCGGCTACACCTTC. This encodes CASSHTRGGYTF.